One and the same sample provided the 11 T cell receptor beta chains below, sequenced in a study. TCRdb analysed the 5' RACE reads with MiXCR anew, one entry per CDR3 protein. The data contain approximately 57,000 distinct CDR3 sequences, under 25% of them singletons. Cells sorted as Tregs were CD4+, CD25+ and CD127-/low. Source material: tumor-infiltrating Tregs sorted from the breast tumor. The receptors shown here come from a female donor with breast cancer.

The rearrangement uses TRBV10-3 and TRBJ1-1; the D gene is possibly TRBD1 (5 bases). The CDR3 consists of 14 residues. CDR1 is ENHRY, CDR2 SYGVKD, per germline. V gave up 3 bases and J gave up 2 bases, with 10 bases separating them. As DNA, the CDR3 is TGTGCCATCAGTGATTTTCAGGGTAACACTGAAGCTTTCTTT. Amino acid sequence: CAISDFQGNTEAFF.

This clonotype was recorded at least ten times. This chain connects TRBV12-3 or TRBV12-4 to TRBJ2-5, with 9 bases matching TRBD1. The trim removed 5 bases at V and 5 bases at J, leaving 12 bases unmatched. The CDR3 runs 16 residues. In DNA, the CDR3 is TGTGCCAGCAGTGTCTCCGGGACAGGGTTATTGGAGACCCAGTACTTC. Amino acid sequence: CASSVSGTGLLETQYF.

This clonotype came up a few times. V is TRBV28 and J is TRBJ2-7; tentative D call: TRBD1 (6 bases). Germline CDR1 MDHEN, CDR2 SYDVKM. The CDR3 is 12 residues long. V was trimmed by 6 bases and J by 4 bases, leaving 10 bases between them. The CDR3 protein is CASSLTGYEQYF. CDR3 coding DNA: TGTGCCAGCAGCCTGACAGGTTACGAGCAGTACTTC.

The CDR3 spells CSAPGTSNEQFF. In nucleotides, the CDR3 is TGCAGTGCTCCCGGGACTAGCAATGAGCAGTTCTTC. The chain couples TRBV20-1 to TRBJ2-1; 8 bases line up with TRBD2. Germline CDR1 DFQATT, CDR2 SNEGSKA (reference sequence). The CDR3 is 12 residues long. The V and J ends lost 5 bases and 6 bases, in that order; junction bases with no gene match: 3.

The V gene is TRBV12-3 or TRBV12-4, the J gene TRBJ2-7, with D unclear. V was clipped by 2 bases and J by 3 bases, with 11 bases between them. This CDR3 contains 14 residues. CDR3 nucleotides: TGTGCCAGCAGTTTATCGCCACAGAGCTACGAGCAGTACTTC. Residues: CASSLSPQSYEQYF.

This clonotype appeared a few times. V usage is TRBV5-1 and J usage is TRBJ2-3; 7 nucleotides align to TRBD2. This CDR3 has 15 amino acids. CDR1 and CDR2 (germline): SGHRS, YFSETQ. V dropped 0 bases and J dropped 3; count of bases not matched to a gene: 4. Written as DNA, the CDR3 is TGCGCCAGCAGCTTGGAAGCGGGGAGGACAGATACGCAGTATTTT. Translated, it gives CASSLEAGRTDTQYF.

This chain links TRBV11-2 with TRBJ1-1; D might be TRBD1 (6 bases). Trimming took 5 bases from V and 11 from J, leaving 18 bases between them. The CDR3 spans 13 residues. Germline V lookup: CDR1 SGHAT, CDR2 FQNNGV. The CDR3 sequence is CASSRPEGGKAFF. DNA for the CDR3: TGTGCCAGCAGCCGACCGGAGGGGGGGAAGGCTTTCTTT.

Many counts were recorded for this clonotype. V is TRBV20-1 and J is TRBJ2-7; D may correspond to TRBD1 or TRBD2 (5 bases each). V was pared by 0 bases and J by 1 base, with 13 bases between. Germline CDR1 is DFQATT and CDR2 is SNEGSKA (reference sequence). The CDR3 totals 15 residues. CDR3 nucleotides: TGCAGTGCTAGAGATGGGGCCGGCGGGTCCTACGAGCAGTACTTC. It yields the protein CSARDGAGGSYEQYF.

In this sample, this clonotype turned up a few times. The chain has TRBV7-2 and TRBJ2-5; 12 bases fit TRBD2. The CDR3 loop spans 16 amino acids. Germline V CDR1 and CDR2: SGHTA, FQGNSA. Trimming cost V 5 bases and J 5 bases; bases outside gene matches: 9. The CDR3 DNA reads as TGTGCCAGCAGCCCCGGACTAGCGGGAACAGGGGAGACCCAGTACTTC. Amino acids: CASSPGLAGTGETQYF.

The chain is built from TRBV2 and TRBJ2-1, with 7 positions matching TRBD2. V trimming: 1 base; J trimming: 6 bases; junction bases outside the gene matches: 6. Germline lookup yields CDR1 SNHLY and CDR2 FYNNEI. The CDR3 is 15 residues long. The CDR3 region is CASSEERLAGNEQFF. Here the CDR3 DNA reads TGTGCCAGCAGTGAAGAGAGACTAGCTGGCAATGAGCAGTTCTTC.

This clonotype was seen a few times. A much larger clone lies a single base off, so this may be a read error. J is TRBJ1-1 and V is TRBV20-1; possibly TRBD1 for D (6 bases). The CDR3 spans 13 residues. Germline lookup yields CDR1 DFQATT and CDR2 SNEGSKA (reference sequence). CDR3 bases: TGCGGTGCTAGAGAGACAGGGAACACTGAAGCTTTCTTT. It translates to CGARETGNTEAFF.